These 28 T cell receptor beta chains originate from one sample sequenced in a study of T cell responses to AZD1222 COVID-19 vaccine. Using immunoSEQ multiplex PCR, the repertoire was profiled, and TCRdb retains in-frame clones only, with some absent. This table has tens of thousands of clones, over 75% appearing once. Source: peripheral blood, taken on day 0 of MenACWY control vaccination. The receptors here all came from an adult in good health.

The chain's CDR3 is CATEVPSYEQYF. DNA of the CDR3: TGTGCCACCGAAGTCCCCTCCTACGAGCAGTACTTC. The chain joins TRBV7-9 to TRBJ2-7; D unresolved. V was trimmed by 10 bases and J by 0 bases, leaving 10 bases between them. CDR3 length equals 12 residues. Germline CDR1 is SEHNR and CDR2 is FQNEAQ (reference sequence).

V usage is TRBV7-9 and J usage is TRBJ2-2; D is unresolved. Germline values: CDR1 SEHNR, CDR2 FQNEAQ (reference sequence). This CDR3 comprises 12 residues. V dropped 1 base and J dropped 8 bases, with 5 bases sitting between them. Here the CDR3 reads CASSLGAGELFF. For the CDR3, the DNA is TGTGCCAGCAGCTTAGGGGCAGGGGAGCTGTTTTTT.

This chain links TRBV5-5 with TRBJ1-1; TRBD1 aligns across 9 bases. Per germline, CDR1 SGHKS and CDR2 YYEKEE (reference sequence). The V segment lost 3 bases and the J segment 4 bases; nucleotides outside the gene matches: 7. This CDR3 is 15 amino acids long. The CDR3 DNA reads as TGTGCCAGCAGCTACAGGGGGCCTACCCCCACTGAAGCTTTCTTT. It translates to CASSYRGPTPTEAFF.

As DNA, the CDR3 is TGTGCCAGCACCCATGGGGGTGCCACTGAAGCTTTCTTT. As protein: CASTHGGATEAFF. This chain joins TRBV7-8 and TRBJ1-1; D possibly corresponds to TRBD1 (5 bases). The CDR3 spans 13 residues. Trimming left V 7 bases short and J 4 bases short, with 13 bases between. Germline V CDR1 and CDR2: SGHVS, FQNEAQ.

The chain carries TRBV7-2 and TRBJ2-3, with D hard to call. The length of the CDR3 is 16 residues. Trimming stripped 5 bases from V and 4 bases from J, with 19 bases between. Germline loops: CDR1 SGHTA, CDR2 FQGNSA. The CDR3 region is CASSPYRQSGPDTQYF. The CDR3 region has the DNA TGTGCCAGCAGCCCGTACCGACAATCGGGCCCAGATACGCAGTATTTT.

The chain employs TRBV6-5 and TRBJ1-2, with D unclear. V was shortened by 0 bases and J by 7 bases, with 15 bases between the two germline ends. From germline, CDR1 is MNHEY and CDR2 SVGAGI. This CDR3 has 15 residues. The CDR3 protein is CASSYSNPRSSGYTF. The CDR3 DNA sequence: TGTGCCAGCAGTTACTCAAACCCTAGATCCTCTGGCTACACCTTC.

The chain links TRBV20-1 to TRBJ1-5; 7 bases fit TRBD1. The CDR3 length is 14 residues. Unmatched junction bases numbered 2, after V lost 3 bases and J lost 0 bases. Germline assignment: CDR1 DFQATT and CDR2 SNEGSKA (reference sequence). The CDR3 is CSASRTGSNQPQHF. Here the CDR3 DNA reads TGCAGTGCTAGTAGGACAGGTAGCAATCAGCCCCAGCATTTT.

The V and J genes are TRBV9 and TRBJ1-5; D is unresolved. There are 15 residues in the CDR3. Trimming left V 0 bases short and J 2 bases short, with 9 bases between. Per the germline V gene, CDR1 is SGDLS and CDR2 is YYNGEE. The DNA of the CDR3 is TGTGCCAGCAGCGTAGGGGCGTCCGGCAATCAGCCCCAGCATTTT. It encodes CASSVGASGNQPQHF.

This rearrangement joins TRBV19 to TRBJ2-3; TRBD1 matches at 7 bases. Germline V gene sequence: CDR1 LNHDA, CDR2 SQIVND (reference sequence). Trimming cost V 6 bases and J 2 bases; bases outside gene matches: 8. CDR3 length: 15 amino acids. In nucleotides, the CDR3 is TGTGCCAGTAGGCTCCGGGACAGACTCACAGATACGCAGTATTTT. Translated: CASRLRDRLTDTQYF. The variable domain in full, with the rest retrieved from reference TRBV19 and TRBJ2-3, is DGGITQSPKYLFRKEGQNVTLSCEQNLNHDAMYWYRQDPGQGLRLIYYSQIVNDFQKGDIAEGYSVSREKKESFPLTVTSAQKNPTAFYLCASRLRDRLTDTQYFGPGTRLTVL.

This chain links TRBV6-2 or TRBV6-3 with TRBJ1-5; perhaps TRBD1 as D (5 bases). Germline V gene lookup returns CDR1 MNHEY and CDR2 SVGEGT. CDR3 size: 16 residues. V lost 4 bases to trimming and J lost 4 bases, with 17 bases between them. DNA of the CDR3: TGTGCCAGCAGTTTGGTTAGCGGGGGTTTTAATCAGCCCCAGCATTTT. It is translated as CASSLVSGGFNQPQHF.

The chain links TRBV7-9 to TRBJ1-5, with D uncertain. Trimming removed 1 base from V and 2 bases from J, with 3 bases in between. CDR1 and CDR2 from the germline V gene are SEHNR and FQNEAQ (reference sequence). This CDR3 is 13 amino acids long. The CDR3 loop reads CASSLDGNQPQHF. CDR3 nucleotides: TGTGCCAGCAGCTTAGACGGCAATCAGCCCCAGCATTTT.

V usage is TRBV30 and J usage is TRBJ2-2; 9 bases fit TRBD1. Germline CDR1 and CDR2: GTSNPN and SVGIG (reference sequence). The CDR3 consists of 15 residues. With 0 bases clipped from V and 3 bases from J, the junction kept 2 bases outside the gene matches. The CDR3 DNA sequence: TGTGCCTGGAGTGTAAGGGACAGGGACACCGGGGAGCTGTTTTTT. It translates to CAWSVRDRDTGELFF.

The chain couples TRBV28 to TRBJ1-4; 8 bases agree with TRBD1. In germline, CDR1 is MDHEN, CDR2 SYDVKM. Trimming took 6 bases from V and 8 from J; bases not matched to a gene: 11. This CDR3 is 15 amino acids long. DNA of the CDR3: TGTGCCAGCAGGGACAGGGATTATCACGGGGAAAAACTGTTTTTT. Amino acids: CASRDRDYHGEKLFF.

The chain has TRBV4-3 and TRBJ2-3, with 13 nucleotides matching TRBD2. The CDR3 runs to 16 residues. Germline V gene sequence: CDR1 LGHNA, CDR2 YSLEER. The V segment lost 1 base and the J segment 7 bases; nucleotides outside the gene matches: 5. As DNA, the CDR3 is TGCGCCAGCAGCCAAGGGACTAGCGGGAGTAGAAATACGCAGTATTTT. Amino acids: CASSQGTSGSRNTQYF.

The chain employs TRBV30 and TRBJ2-7; TRBD1 matches at 7 bases. Trimming removed 8 bases from V and 7 bases from J; junction bases left unmatched: 20. Germline CDR1 reads GTSNPN; CDR2 reads SVGIG (reference sequence). The CDR3 covers 15 residues. CDR3 bases: TGTGCCGGATTATCTAGACAGGGAGCACTTGGGGAGCAGTACTTC. This gives the protein CAGLSRQGALGEQYF.

V is TRBV6-2 or TRBV6-3 and J is TRBJ2-7, with no clear D. V lost 0 bases and J 0 bases, leaving 12 bases between the germline ends. The germline V gene has CDR1 MNHEY and CDR2 SVGEGT. The CDR3 totals 16 residues. The CDR3 bases are TGTGCCAGCAGTTACTCAGGAGTCAAGAGCTCCTACGAGCAGTACTTC. This encodes CASSYSGVKSSYEQYF.

The rearrangement joins TRBV28 to TRBJ1-5; a possible D gene is TRBD1 (5 bases). Germline-derived CDR1 and CDR2 are MDHEN and SYDVKM. The germline V and J ends were trimmed by 6 bases and 3 bases, with 18 bases remaining between them. CDR3 length: 16 amino acids. CDR3 nucleotides: TGTGCCAGCAGGGAGGGTGGGGCCAGGGACAATCAGCCCCAGCATTTT. It codes for CASREGGARDNQPQHF.

The gene calls are TRBV12-1 and TRBJ1-2; TRBD1 is taken as the D call from the table, unchecked against the DNA. TRBV12-1 is a pseudogene segment. This CDR3 region has 13 residues. Written as DNA, the CDR3 is TGTGCCAGCAGTTTAACAGGGGCGGCGGGCTACACCTTC. This codes for CASSLTGAAGYTF.

This clone was observed once. This chain joins TRBV5-1 and TRBJ2-2; no definite D call. V shed 6 bases and J shed 4 bases, with 19 bases lying between them. CDR1 SGHRS and CDR2 YFSETQ come from the germline V gene. The CDR3 spans 16 residues. As DNA, the CDR3 is TGCGCCAGCACCGGGCGGTATGATTCGGGCACCGGGGAGCTGTTTTTT. Encoded protein: CASTGRYDSGTGELFF.

This chain links TRBV28 with TRBJ1-6; 9 nucleotides line up with TRBD1. The ends lost 4 bases at V and 5 bases at J; junction bases unmatched: 3. The CDR3 has 15 residues. CDR1 is MDHEN, CDR2 SYDVKM, per germline. The CDR3 region is CASSWGQGNNSPLHF. The CDR3 DNA is TGTGCCAGCAGTTGGGGACAGGGCAATAATTCACCCCTCCACTTT.

The chain recombines TRBV6-5 with TRBJ1-5; no firm D call. Germline values: CDR1 MNHEY, CDR2 SVGAGI. Trimming took off 6 bases at V and 0 bases at J, with 12 bases between the two ends. CDR3 length equals 15 residues. The CDR3 protein is CASRVGSGSNQPQHF. The DNA for the CDR3 is TGTGCCAGCAGGGTTGGTAGCGGTAGCAATCAGCCCCAGCATTTT.

V is TRBV2 and J is TRBJ2-4; tentative D call: TRBD2 (6 bases). V dropped 7 bases and J dropped 6 bases, with 16 bases sitting between them. Germline assignment: CDR1 SNHLY and CDR2 FYNNEI. CDR3 length: 14 residues. The CDR3 DNA reads as TGTGCCAGCACCTCCGGGACTCCAGGAAACATTCAGTACTTC. Protein sequence: CASTSGTPGNIQYF. Based on the CDR3 plus reference TRBV2 and TRBJ2-4, the full variable domain is EPEVTQTPSHQVTQMGQEVILRCVPISNHLYFYWYRQILGQKVEFLVSFYNNEISEKSEIFDDQFSVERPDGSNFTLKIRSTKLEDSAMYFCASTSGTPGNIQYFGAGTRLSVL.

This clone was recorded a few times. The chain uses TRBV27 and TRBJ1-3; no reliable D call. V was shortened by 5 bases and J by 8 bases, with 13 bases between the two germline ends. The V gene's germline CDR1 is MNHEY and CDR2 SMNVEV (reference sequence). This CDR3 is built from 13 residues. CDR3: CASSPQDAHTIYF. CDR3 sequence (DNA): TGTGCCAGCAGTCCCCAGGACGCTCACACCATATATTTT.

The chain is built from TRBV18 and TRBJ2-7, with TRBD1 identical over 7 bases. This CDR3 comprises 14 residues. Germline V lookup: CDR1 KGHSH, CDR2 LQKENI. Germline trimming cut 0 bases from V and 3 bases from J; bases unmatched to any gene: 2. The CDR3 nucleotides are TGTGCCAGCTCACCACCATGGGACAGCTACGAGCAGTACTTC. Translating it yields CASSPPWDSYEQYF.

The chain links TRBV18 to TRBJ2-6; D gene unclear. The germline V and J ends were trimmed by 1 base and 0 bases, with 13 bases remaining between them. Germline-derived CDR1 and CDR2 are KGHSH and LQKENI. There are 18 residues in the CDR3. CDR3 loop: CASSPLGPILSGANVLTF. The CDR3 DNA is TGTGCCAGCTCACCACTCGGCCCGATCCTCTCTGGGGCCAACGTCCTGACTTTC.

The CDR3 here is CAWSNPFDGNTEAFF. The CDR3 DNA follows: TGTGCCTGGAGCAACCCCTTCGACGGGAACACTGAAGCTTTCTTT. V gene TRBV30 combines with J gene TRBJ1-1; D not certain. The CDR3 has 15 residues. In germline, CDR1 is GTSNPN, CDR2 SVGIG (reference sequence). V was trimmed by 3 bases and J by 1 base, leaving 15 bases between them. Full variable domain (missing parts from reference TRBV30 and TRBJ1-1): SQTIHQWPATLVQPVGSPLSLECTVEGTSNPNLYWYRQAAGRGLQLLFYSVGIGQISSEVPQNLSASRPQDRQFILSSKKLLLSDSGFYLCAWSNPFDGNTEAFFGQGTRLTVV.

The V call is TRBV6-2 or TRBV6-3, the J call TRBJ1-1; D is uncertain. CDR3 length: 11 amino acids. Trimming left V 0 bases short and J 7 bases short, with 3 bases between. Per the germline V gene, CDR1 is MNHEY and CDR2 is SVGEGT. In nucleotides, the CDR3 is TGTGCCAGCAGTTACTCAGTTGAAGCTTTCTTT. Protein product: CASSYSVEAFF.

The chain has TRBV19 and TRBJ1-1; TRBD1 matches at 12 bases. With 5 bases clipped from V and 6 bases from J, the junction kept 4 bases outside the gene matches. CDR3 length: 14 residues. In germline, CDR1 is LNHDA, CDR2 SQIVND (reference sequence). The CDR3 sequence: CASSGTGGASEAFF. The DNA for the CDR3 is TGTGCCAGTAGTGGGACAGGGGGCGCCTCTGAAGCTTTCTTT.